This T cell receptor beta chain is from a study of cytomegalovirus exposure and HLA in healthy donors. Notes on the study in general: First-cohort TCR clusters tended to co-occur in the roughly 120 validation repertoires, a later analysis found. There were a few CMV-associated chains whose specificity for CMV antigens was confirmed in vitro.

A remark on this clone: Its antigen is unidentified.

There are 15 residues in the CDR3. The germline V gene encodes CDR1 MNHEY and CDR2 SVGAGI. V was pared by 5 bases and J by 7 bases, with 8 bases of the junction left unmatched. Repertoires were generated with immunoSEQ multiplex PCR, while TCRdb's copy carries only in-frame clones and drops some. The sample lists about 130,000 clones; 89% were seen once. Sequencing used PBMCs. The gene calls are TRBV6-5 and TRBJ2-1; 10 nucleotides agree with TRBD2. The TCR originated in a woman aged 18-29 years in good health and CMV-seropositive. The CDR3 is CASSRSGGAWNEQFF. CDR3 in DNA: TGTGCCAGCAGTCGAAGCGGGGGGGCCTGGAATGAGCAGTTCTTC.